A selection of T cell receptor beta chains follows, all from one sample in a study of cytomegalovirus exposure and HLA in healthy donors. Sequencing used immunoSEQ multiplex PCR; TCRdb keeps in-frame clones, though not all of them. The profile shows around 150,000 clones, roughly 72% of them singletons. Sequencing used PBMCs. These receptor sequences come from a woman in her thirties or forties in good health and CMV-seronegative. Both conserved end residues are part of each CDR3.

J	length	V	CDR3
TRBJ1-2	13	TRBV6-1	CASSGERLYGYTF
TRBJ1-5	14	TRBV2	CASSGTGGDQPQHF
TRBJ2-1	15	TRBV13	CASSPPGLADNEQFF
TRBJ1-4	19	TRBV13	CASSLSLGTGGAFGEKLFF
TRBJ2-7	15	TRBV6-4	CASSGSGRTCYEQYF
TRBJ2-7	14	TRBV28	CASSPPGHAYEQYF
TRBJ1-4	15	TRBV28	CASRLRQGENEKLFF
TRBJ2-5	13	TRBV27	CATSGGGGETQYF
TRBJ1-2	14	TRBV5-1	CASRPGTGKEGYTF
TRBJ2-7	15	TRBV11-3	CASSLGGTSVYEQYF
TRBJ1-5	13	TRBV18	CASSPSDSRPQHF
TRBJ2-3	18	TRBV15	CATSMGTRTPRGTDTQYF
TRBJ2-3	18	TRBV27	CASSPGLAGGMRTDTQYF
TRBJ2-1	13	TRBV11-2	CASSPQQGNEQFF
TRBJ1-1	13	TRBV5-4	CASSSDGETEAFF
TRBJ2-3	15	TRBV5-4	CASSLFASGSDTQYF
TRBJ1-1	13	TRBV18	CASSSGGASEAFF
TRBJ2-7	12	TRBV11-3	CASSLNTGEQYF
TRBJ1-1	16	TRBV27	CASSLNPTGGFTEAFF
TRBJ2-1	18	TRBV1	CTSSHPKTPGTSDNEQFF
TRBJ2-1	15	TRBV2	CASSATTSVDSEQFF
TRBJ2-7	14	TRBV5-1	CASSSSGTGNEQYF
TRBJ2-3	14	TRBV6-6	CASSRTSGTDTQYF
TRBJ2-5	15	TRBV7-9	CASSLAGIRGETQYF
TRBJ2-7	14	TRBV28	CASSLRGGSYEQYF
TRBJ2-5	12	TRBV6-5	CASRPDSKTQYF
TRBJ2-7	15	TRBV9	CASSVTSGSVYEQYF
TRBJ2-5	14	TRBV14	CASSQDRSARTQYF
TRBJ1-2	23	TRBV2	CASSEALSSKILGGRGRAYGYTF
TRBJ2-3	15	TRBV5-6	CASIDMGLSTDTQYF
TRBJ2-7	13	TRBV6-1	CASSPSGPYEQYF
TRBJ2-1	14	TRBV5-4	CASSFPSARHEQFF
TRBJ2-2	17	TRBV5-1	CASSLGLGRSRTGELFF
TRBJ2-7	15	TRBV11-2	CASSLVLADSYEQYF
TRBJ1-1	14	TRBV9	CASSAQTMNTEAFF
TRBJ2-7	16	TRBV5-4	CASSSGTLRSSYEQYF
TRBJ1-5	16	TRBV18	CASSYAGQGKGQPQHF
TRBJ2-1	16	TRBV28	CASSFPSGSSYNEQFF
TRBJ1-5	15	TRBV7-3	CASSLNRGLVKPQHF
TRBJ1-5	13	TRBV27	CASSLKERQPQHF
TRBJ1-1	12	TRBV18	CASSPGINEAFF
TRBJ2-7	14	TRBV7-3	CASSPKDRANEQYF
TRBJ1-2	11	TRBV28	CASSDSYGYTF
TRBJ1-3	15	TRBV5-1	CASSRGTGNSDTIYF
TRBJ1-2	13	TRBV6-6	CASSSGGPYGYTF
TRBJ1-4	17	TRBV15	CATSKRQGLVTNEKLFF
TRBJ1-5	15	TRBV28	CASSPYQTAGQPQHF
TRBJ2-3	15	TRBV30	CAWSPGRTDTDTQYF
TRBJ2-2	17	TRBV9	CASSVALTGRGSGELFF
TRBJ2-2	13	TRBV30	CAWRGGSNGELFF
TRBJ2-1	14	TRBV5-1	CASSFGSSYNEQFF
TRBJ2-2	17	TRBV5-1	CASSLLTGGSNTGELFF
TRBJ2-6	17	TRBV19	CASSSSGRGAGANVLTF
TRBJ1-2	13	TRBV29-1	CSVVEGSVYGYTF
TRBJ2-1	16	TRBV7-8	CASSSGTGTSVREQFF
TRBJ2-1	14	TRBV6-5	CASRRTGPHNEQFF
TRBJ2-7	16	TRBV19	CASSNPGTPKPYEQYF
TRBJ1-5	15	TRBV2	CASSEGQGGIQPQHF
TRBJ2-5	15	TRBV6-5	CASSYGWRDGETQYF